This T cell receptor beta chain was sequenced in a study of blood T cell repertoires in COVID-19. The protocol was immunoSEQ multiplex PCR, while the TCRdb copy is restricted to in-frame clones and leaves out a portion. The sample lists hundreds of thousands of clones, over 70% occurring once. This clone was detected a few times. Different DNA sequences within this sample yield the same CDR3. This CDR3 spans 14 amino acids. Germline V gene sequence: CDR1 KGHSH, CDR2 LQKENI. With 3 bases removed from V and 0 bases from J, the gap between germline ends came to 9 bases. Input material: peripheral blood. This TCR derives from a man aged 40-50 years with acute or convalescent COVID-19. This chain joins TRBV18 and TRBJ2-7; D is possibly TRBD2 (5 bases). CDR3 nucleotide sequence: TGTGCCAGCTCACCCTCTGGGAGCTCCTACGAGCAGTACTTC. Protein: CASSPSGSSYEQYF.